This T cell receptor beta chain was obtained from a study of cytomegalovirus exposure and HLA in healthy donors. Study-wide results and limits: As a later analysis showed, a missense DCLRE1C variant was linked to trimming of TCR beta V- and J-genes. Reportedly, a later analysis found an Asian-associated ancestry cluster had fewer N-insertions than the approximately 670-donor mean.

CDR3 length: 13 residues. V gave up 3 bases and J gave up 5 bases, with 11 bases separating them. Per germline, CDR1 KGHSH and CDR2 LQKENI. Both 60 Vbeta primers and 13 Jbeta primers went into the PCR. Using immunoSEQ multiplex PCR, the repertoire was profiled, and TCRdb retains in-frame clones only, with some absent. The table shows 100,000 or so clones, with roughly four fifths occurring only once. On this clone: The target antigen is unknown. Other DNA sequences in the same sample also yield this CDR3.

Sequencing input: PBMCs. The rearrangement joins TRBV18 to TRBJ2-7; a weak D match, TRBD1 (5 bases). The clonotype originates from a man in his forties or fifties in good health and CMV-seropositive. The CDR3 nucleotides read TGTGCCAGCTCACCGGGAACAGGCAACGAGCAGTACTTC. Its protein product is CASSPGTGNEQYF.